Shown below are 10 T cell receptor beta chains from a single sample sequenced in a study of neurological immune-mediated disorders. TCRdb independently ran MiXCR on the 5' RACE reads; one entry per CDR3 protein. The top ten hold 1.9% of the sample, which has 53,000 or so distinct CDR3 sequences, 7% to 9% seen once. The time point: longitudinal time-point 3. Sample: PBMCs. These receptors were collected from a woman in her thirties or forties in good health.

This clonotype was counted ten times or more. The chain is built from TRBV9 and TRBJ2-2; TRBD2 aligns across 10 bases. The CDR3 contains 17 residues. J gave up 7 bases and V 0 bases, and 9 bases lay outside the gene matches. CDR1 is SGDLS, CDR2 YYNGEE, per germline. The CDR3 region is CASSVEGLAETGGELFF. CDR3 sequence (DNA): TGTGCCAGCAGCGTAGAAGGACTAGCGGAGACAGGCGGGGAGCTGTTTTTT. Full variable domain (rest looked up from reference TRBV9 and TRBJ2-2): DSGVTQTPKHLITATGQRVTLRCSPRSGDLSVYWYQQSLDQGLQFLIQYYNGEERAKGNILERFSAQQFPDLHSELNLSSLELGDSALYFCASSVEGLAETGGELFFGEGSRLTVL.

This clonotype was seen at least ten times. The chain links TRBV29-1 to TRBJ1-4, with D unresolved. Per the germline V gene, CDR1 is SQVTM and CDR2 is ANQGSEA. CDR3 length: 13 residues. Deletions cut 4 bases from V and 5 bases from J, with 11 bases between. CDR3 sequence: CSVGGEVNEKLFF. CDR3 DNA sequence: TGCAGCGTTGGTGGGGAGGTCAATGAAAAACTGTTTTTT. The full variable domain, rest sourced from reference TRBV29-1 and TRBJ1-4, is SAVISQKPSRDICQRGTSLTIQCQVDSQVTMMFWYRQQPGQSLTLIATANQGSEATYESGFVIDKFPISRPNLTFSTLTVSNMSPEDSSIYLCSVGGEVNEKLFFGSGTQLSVL.

Ten or more counts support this clonotype. The genes are TRBV20-1 and TRBJ2-1; 7 nucleotides align to TRBD2. There are 16 residues in the CDR3. From germline, CDR1 is DFQATT and CDR2 SNEGSKA (reference sequence). V gave up 6 bases and J gave up 4 bases; unmatched junction bases: 15. The CDR3 here is CSATDRRDYVYNEQFF. CDR3 nucleotides: TGCAGTGCGACTGATCGCCGGGACTACGTATACAATGAGCAGTTCTTC.

This clonotype was seen many times. The DNA of the CDR3 is TGCAGTGCCATGAGGGATAGGGAAGACGAGCAGTACTTC. This codes for CSAMRDREDEQYF. V and J are TRBV20-1 and TRBJ2-7; TRBD2 might be the D (5 bases). CDR3 size: 13 residues. The V gene lost 6 bases and the J gene lost 5 bases, with 17 bases spanning the gap. Germline-derived CDR1 and CDR2 are DFQATT and SNEGSKA (reference sequence).

This clonotype was recorded many times. This chain uses TRBV20-1 with TRBJ2-1; perhaps TRBD1 as D (6 bases). Germline V gene data show CDR1 as DFQATT and CDR2 as SNEGSKA (reference sequence). The CDR3 runs to 17 residues. The ends were cut back, 1 base at V and 4 bases at J, with 20 bases in the middle. The DNA for the CDR3 is TGCAGTGCTAGAGGACCCTCCTCCCGAGGGGGATACAATGAGCAGTTCTTC. Its protein is CSARGPSSRGGYNEQFF.

At least ten counts were recorded for this clonotype. This sequence joins TRBV6-6 and TRBJ1-5; maybe TRBD1 (5 bases). The germline gives CDR1 MNHNY, CDR2 SVGAGI (reference sequence). CDR3 length: 13 residues. V lost 7 bases and J lost 4, with 11 bases in between. The CDR3 region is CASNPTVNQPQHF. CDR3 DNA: TGTGCCAGCAACCCGACAGTTAATCAGCCCCAGCATTTT.

Many counts were recorded for this clonotype. The chain employs TRBV7-2 and TRBJ1-1; no definite D call. V lost 5 bases and J 5 bases, leaving 12 bases between the germline ends. Germline V gene sequence: CDR1 SGHTA, CDR2 FQGNSA. CDR3 length equals 13 residues. The chain's CDR3 is CASSVDLRTEAFF. The CDR3 region has the DNA TGTGCCAGCAGCGTCGACCTGCGGACTGAAGCTTTCTTT.

Concerning this clonotype: At one end the junction does not follow the germline gene, possibly because of a read error. This chain joins TRBV12-3 or TRBV12-4 and TRBJ1-1, with 7 bases matching TRBD1. The CDR3 extends over 12 amino acids. Here the CDR3 DNA reads TGTGCCGGCAGCTTAACAGGGGAAGAAGCTTTCTTT. It specifies CAGSLTGEEAFF.

Ten or more counts support this clonotype. For the CDR3, the DNA is TGCAGTGCTTCTGACAGGGAAGGCGGCTACACCTTC. Translation: CSASDREGGYTF. The chain has TRBV20-1 and TRBJ1-2; 7 nucleotides match TRBD1. There are 12 residues in the CDR3. CDR1 is DFQATT, CDR2 SNEGSKA, per germline (reference sequence). The V gene end was trimmed by 5 bases and the J gene end by 8 bases; junction bases not matched to a gene: 8.

The V and J genes are TRBV20-1 and TRBJ2-7; 7 bases are shared with TRBD1. The CDR3 is 14 residues long. J lost 6 bases, V lost 6 bases, and 14 bases had no gene match. Germline V lookup: CDR1 DFQATT, CDR2 SNEGSKA (reference sequence). The CDR3 reads CSARRQGPSAEQYF. In DNA, the CDR3 is TGCAGTGCGAGACGACAGGGTCCCTCTGCCGAGCAGTACTTC.